This is a list of T cell receptor beta chains from one sample in a study of shared T cell receptors in the human thymus. Here immunoSEQ multiplex PCR was the method, and the copy in TCRdb shows in-frame clones only, minus some. This table holds hundreds of thousands of clones, more than 75% found once. A further study also used this sample, focusing on human thymus T cells.

Sequencing was carried out using thymocytes. All receptors come from a boy in the first two years of life with a congenital heart defect. CDR3s include the opening cysteine and the closing phenylalanine or tryptophan. D genes are given only for firm matches. Rows give clone size only sometimes, using once, few, many, or a class for an expanded clone.

CDR3 | DNA | D | J | size | V
CASSEPPGGGAFF | TGTGCCAGCAGTGAACCCCCAGGGGGCGGAGCTTTCTTT | TRBD1 | TRBJ1-1 | - | TRBV2
CAITGGGTDSYEQYF | TGTGCCATCACTGGGGGGGGGACGGACTCCTACGAGCAGTACTTC | TRBD2 | TRBJ2-7 | - | TRBV10-3
CASRSGVREQYF | TGTGCAAGTCGTTCGGGAGTAAGGGAGCAGTACTTC | - | TRBJ2-7 | - | TRBV12-2
CASRGLGDTQYF | TGTGCCAGCAGGGGACTAGGTGATACGCAGTATTTT | TRBD2 | TRBJ2-3 | - | TRBV5-4
CASSHPVLAGDFVGTDTQYF | TGCGCCAGCAGCCACCCCGTTTTAGCGGGAGATTTTGTAGGCACAGATACGCAGTATTTT | TRBD2 | TRBJ2-3 | few | TRBV4-1
CSVDNGYTF | TGCAGCGTTGATAATGGCTACACCTTC | - | TRBJ1-2 | once | TRBV29-1
CASSGGLAVAYEQYF | TGTGCCAGCAGCGGGGGACTAGCGGTCGCTTACGAGCAGTACTTC | TRBD2 | TRBJ2-7 | - | TRBV11-2
CASSQDPLFRLVFSPGELFF | TGCGCCAGCAGCCAAGATCCTCTTTTTCGACTAGTGTTTTCCCCCGGGGAGCTGTTTTTT | - | TRBJ2-2 | - | TRBV4-3
CASSQERQGGTDTQYF | TGTGCCAGCAGCCAAGAACGGCAGGGTGGGACAGATACGCAGTATTTT | - | TRBJ2-3 | - | TRBV14
CASSFQQGRDTEAFF | TGTGCCAGCAGTTTCCAACAGGGGCGGGACACTGAAGCTTTCTTT | TRBD1 | TRBJ1-1 | - | TRBV27
CASSRSPEDRNYGYTF | TGTGCCAGCAGTAGAAGCCCGGAGGACAGAAACTATGGCTACACCTTC | - | TRBJ1-2 | - | TRBV28
CASSPRREGLNEQYF | TGTGCCAGCAGCCCCCGGCGGGAGGGCCTGAACGAGCAGTACTTC | TRBD2 | TRBJ2-7 | - | TRBV7-9
CASSTLASGRAVNTGELFF | TGCGCCAGCAGTACCCTGGCTAGCGGGAGGGCCGTGAACACCGGGGAGCTGTTTTTT | TRBD2 | TRBJ2-2 | once | TRBV5-1
CATPGLAGLIEQFF | TGTGCCACCCCCGGACTAGCGGGACTAATTGAGCAGTTCTTC | TRBD2 | TRBJ2-1 | - | TRBV10-3
CSVEKFVRSTDTQYF | TGCAGCGTTGAAAAGTTCGTCAGAAGCACAGATACGCAGTATTTT | - | TRBJ2-3 | - | TRBV29-1
CASSLVHRGDIQYF | TGTGCCAGCAGCTTAGTTCACAGGGGAGACATTCAGTACTTC | TRBD1 | TRBJ2-4 | - | TRBV7-8
CATSSQRRGLTLTGELFF | TGTGCCACCAGCAGCCAACGTAGAGGGCTAACCCTGACCGGGGAGCTGTTTTTT | - | TRBJ2-2 | - | TRBV15